The clone carrying this TCR beta chain was found a few times. Its antigen remains unidentified. The CDR3 is 14 residues long. Deletions cut 3 bases from V and 5 bases from J, with 14 bases between. Germline-derived CDR1 and CDR2 are DFQATT and SNEGSKA (reference sequence). There were TCR beta CDR3 regions amplified from RNA transcripts. HTBI primers were used for first-round RT-PCR of the TCR CDR3. TCRdb reprocessed the multiplex PCR reads with MiXCR, giving one entry per CDR3 protein. Seen here are fewer than 800,000 distinct CDR3 sequences, about a sixth observed once, and the top ten hold roughly 8%. This sample is part of a study of T cells in Graves' hyperthyroidism and ophthalmopathy. Study results and caveats: Stable hyperthyroidism and ophthalmopathy were separated using 13 V-J signatures. Ophthalmopathy got predicted by the model a median about 6.5 months before its onset.

Each patient was aged 18 to 65 and had newly diagnosed hyperthyroidism of under 2 months' duration. The clonotype originates from a man younger than 30 with Graves' hyperthyroidism. Specimen: blood. The chain uses TRBV20-1 and TRBJ1-5, with a weak D call TRBD1 (6 bases). CDR3 nucleotide sequence: TGCAGTGCTAGCCAGGACAGTGCTTATCAGCCCCAGCATTTT. Protein product: CSASQDSAYQPQHF.